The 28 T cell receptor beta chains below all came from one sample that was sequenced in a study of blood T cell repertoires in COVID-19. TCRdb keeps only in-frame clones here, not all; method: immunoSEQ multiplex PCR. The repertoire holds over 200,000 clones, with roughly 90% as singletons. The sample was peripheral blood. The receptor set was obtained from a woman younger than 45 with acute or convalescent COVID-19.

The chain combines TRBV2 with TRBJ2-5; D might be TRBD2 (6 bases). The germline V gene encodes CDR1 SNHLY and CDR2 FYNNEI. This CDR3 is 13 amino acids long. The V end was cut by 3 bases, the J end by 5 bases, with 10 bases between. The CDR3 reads CASSDGGMETQYF. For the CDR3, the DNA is TGTGCCAGCAGTGATGGGGGGATGGAGACCCAGTACTTC.

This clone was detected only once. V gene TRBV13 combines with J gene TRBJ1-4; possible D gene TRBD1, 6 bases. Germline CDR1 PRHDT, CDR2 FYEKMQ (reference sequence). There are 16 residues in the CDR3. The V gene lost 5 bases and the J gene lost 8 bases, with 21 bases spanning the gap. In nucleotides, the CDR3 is TGTGCCAGCAGCCCGACCCCATCAGGGGCGAAGGAAAAACTGTTTTTT. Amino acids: CASSPTPSGAKEKLFF.

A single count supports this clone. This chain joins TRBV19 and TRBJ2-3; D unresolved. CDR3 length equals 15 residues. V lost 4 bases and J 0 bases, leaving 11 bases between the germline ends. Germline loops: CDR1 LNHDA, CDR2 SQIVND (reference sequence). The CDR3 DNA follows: TGTGCCAGTAGTAGGAGCGTCCCTAGCACAGATACGCAGTATTTT. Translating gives CASSRSVPSTDTQYF.

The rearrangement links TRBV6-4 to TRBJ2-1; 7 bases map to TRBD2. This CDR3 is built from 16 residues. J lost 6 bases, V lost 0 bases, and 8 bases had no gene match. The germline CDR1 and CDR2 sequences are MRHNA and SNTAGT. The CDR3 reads CASSDSGGTNTNEQFF. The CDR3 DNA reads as TGTGCCAGCAGTGACTCGGGGGGGACTAACACCAATGAGCAGTTCTTC.

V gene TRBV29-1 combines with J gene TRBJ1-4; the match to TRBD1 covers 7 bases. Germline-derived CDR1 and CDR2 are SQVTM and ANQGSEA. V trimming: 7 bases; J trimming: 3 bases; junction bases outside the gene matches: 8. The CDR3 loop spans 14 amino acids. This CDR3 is CSAALGTANEKLFF. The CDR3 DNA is TGCAGCGCAGCCCTCGGGACAGCTAATGAAAAACTGTTTTTT. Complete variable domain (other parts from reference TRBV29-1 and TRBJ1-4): SAVISQKPSRDICQRGTSLTIQCQVDSQVTMMFWYRQQPGQSLTLIATANQGSEATYESGFVIDKFPISRPNLTFSTLTVSNMSPEDSSIYLCSAALGTANEKLFFGSGTQLSVL.

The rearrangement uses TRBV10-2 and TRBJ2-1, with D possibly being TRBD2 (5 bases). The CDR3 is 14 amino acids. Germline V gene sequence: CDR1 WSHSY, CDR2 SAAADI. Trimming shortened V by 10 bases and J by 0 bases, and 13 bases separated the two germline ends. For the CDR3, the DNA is TGCGCCACCGGACTGGGGAGCTCCTACAATGAGCAGTTCTTC. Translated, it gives CATGLGSSYNEQFF.

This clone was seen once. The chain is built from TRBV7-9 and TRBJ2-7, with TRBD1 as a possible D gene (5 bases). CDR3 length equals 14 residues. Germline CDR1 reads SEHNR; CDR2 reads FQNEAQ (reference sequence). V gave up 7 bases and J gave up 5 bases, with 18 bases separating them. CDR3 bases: TGTGCCAGCACCTTCTCGGGTCAGGGAAACGAGCAGTACTTC. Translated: CASTFSGQGNEQYF.

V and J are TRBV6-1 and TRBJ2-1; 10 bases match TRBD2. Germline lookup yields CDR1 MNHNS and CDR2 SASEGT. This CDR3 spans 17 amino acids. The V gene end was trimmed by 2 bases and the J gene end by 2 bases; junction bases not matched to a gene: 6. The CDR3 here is CASSESLAGGPYNEQFF. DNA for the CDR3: TGTGCCAGCAGTGAAAGTTTAGCGGGAGGTCCCTACAATGAGCAGTTCTTC.

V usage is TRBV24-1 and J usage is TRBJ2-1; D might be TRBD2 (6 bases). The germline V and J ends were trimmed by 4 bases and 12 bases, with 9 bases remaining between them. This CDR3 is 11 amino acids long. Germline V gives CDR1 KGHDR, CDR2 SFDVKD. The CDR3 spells CATSEGTWQFF. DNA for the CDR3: TGTGCCACCAGTGAAGGGACTTGGCAGTTCTTC.

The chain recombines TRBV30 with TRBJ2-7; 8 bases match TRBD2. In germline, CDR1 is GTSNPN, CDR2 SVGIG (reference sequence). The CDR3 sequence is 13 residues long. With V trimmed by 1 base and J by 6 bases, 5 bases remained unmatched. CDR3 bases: TGTGCCTGGAGTGGTAGCGGGAAAGGCGAGCAGTACTTC. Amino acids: CAWSGSGKGEQYF.

The CDR3 loop reads CASSPQGVPNTEAFF. The CDR3 coding sequence is TGTGCCAGCAGTCCCCAGGGGGTCCCGAACACTGAAGCTTTCTTT. This chain links TRBV2 with TRBJ1-1; 7 bases are shared with TRBD1. Unmatched junction bases numbered 7, after V lost 5 bases and J lost 1 base. There are 15 residues in the CDR3. Germline-derived CDR1 and CDR2 are SNHLY and FYNNEI.

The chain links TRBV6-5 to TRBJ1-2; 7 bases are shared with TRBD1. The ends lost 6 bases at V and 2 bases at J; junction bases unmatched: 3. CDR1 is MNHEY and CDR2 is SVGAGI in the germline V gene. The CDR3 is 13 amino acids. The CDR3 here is CASRGTANYGYTF. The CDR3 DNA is TGTGCCAGCAGGGGGACAGCCAACTATGGCTACACCTTC.

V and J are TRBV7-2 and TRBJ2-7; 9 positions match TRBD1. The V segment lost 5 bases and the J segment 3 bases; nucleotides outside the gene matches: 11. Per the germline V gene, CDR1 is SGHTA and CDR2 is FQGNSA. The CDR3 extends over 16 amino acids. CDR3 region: CASSRAGQGQYYEQYF. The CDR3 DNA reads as TGTGCCAGCAGCCGGGCGGGACAGGGACAATACTACGAGCAGTACTTC.

The chain's CDR3 is CASAGQGRYQPQHF. The CDR3 nucleotides read TGTGCCAGTGCGGGACAGGGGCGGTATCAGCCCCAGCATTTT. The chain couples TRBV19 to TRBJ1-5; the match to TRBD1 covers 10 bases. CDR3 length: 14 amino acids. Germline V lookup: CDR1 LNHDA, CDR2 SQIVND (reference sequence). The junction had 6 bases not matched to a gene; V was cut back by 8 bases and J by 5 bases.

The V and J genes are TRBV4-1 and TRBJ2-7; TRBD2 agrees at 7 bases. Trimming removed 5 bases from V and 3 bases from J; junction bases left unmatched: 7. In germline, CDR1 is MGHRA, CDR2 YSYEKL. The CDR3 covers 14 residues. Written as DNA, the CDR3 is TGCGCCAGCAGCGAAAGTGGGGGGGGCTACGAGCAGTACTTC. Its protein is CASSESGGGYEQYF.

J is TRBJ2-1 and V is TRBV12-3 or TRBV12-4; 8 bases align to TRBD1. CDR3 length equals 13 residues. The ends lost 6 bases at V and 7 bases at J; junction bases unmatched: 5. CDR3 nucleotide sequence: TGTGCCAGCAGCCTATGGGACAGGAATGAGCAGTTCTTC. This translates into CASSLWDRNEQFF.

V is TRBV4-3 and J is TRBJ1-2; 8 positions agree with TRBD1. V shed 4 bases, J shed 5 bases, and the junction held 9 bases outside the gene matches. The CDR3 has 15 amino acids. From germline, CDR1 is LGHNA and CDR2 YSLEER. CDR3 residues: CASSLRFRGQYGYTF. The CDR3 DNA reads TGCGCCAGCAGCCTACGATTCAGGGGGCAATATGGCTACACCTTC.

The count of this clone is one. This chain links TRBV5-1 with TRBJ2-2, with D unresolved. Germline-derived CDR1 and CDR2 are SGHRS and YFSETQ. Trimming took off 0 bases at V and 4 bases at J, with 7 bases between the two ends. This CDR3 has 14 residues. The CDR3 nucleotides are TGCGCCAGCAGCTTGGGGCTTCTCACCGGGGAGCTGTTTTTT. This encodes CASSLGLLTGELFF.

The CDR3 bases are TGTGCCAGCAGCGTAGGGGGTGGGAGGGCCGCATCAGATACGCAGTATTTT. It codes for CASSVGGGRAASDTQYF. V and J are TRBV9 and TRBJ2-3; TRBD2 matches 7 bases. V was pared by 0 bases and J by 4 bases, with 11 bases of the junction left unmatched. This CDR3 region has 17 residues. The V gene's germline CDR1 is SGDLS and CDR2 YYNGEE.

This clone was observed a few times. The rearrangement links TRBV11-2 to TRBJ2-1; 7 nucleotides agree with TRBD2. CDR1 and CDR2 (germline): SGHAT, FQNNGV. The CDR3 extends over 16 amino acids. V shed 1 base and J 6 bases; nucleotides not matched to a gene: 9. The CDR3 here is CASSLVWREQGNEQFF. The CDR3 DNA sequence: TGTGCCAGCAGCTTAGTATGGCGGGAGCAAGGCAATGAGCAGTTCTTC.

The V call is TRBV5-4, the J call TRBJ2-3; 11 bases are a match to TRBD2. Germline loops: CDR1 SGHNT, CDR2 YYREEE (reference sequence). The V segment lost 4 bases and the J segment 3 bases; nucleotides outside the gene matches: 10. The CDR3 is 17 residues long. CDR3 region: CASSRGLTSGITDTQYF. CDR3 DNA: TGTGCCAGCAGCCGGGGCCTGACTAGCGGGATAACAGATACGCAGTATTTT. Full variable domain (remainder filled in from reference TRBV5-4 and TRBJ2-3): ETGVTQSPTHLIKTRGQQVTLRCSSQSGHNTVSWYQQALGQGPQFIFQYYREEENGRGNFPPRFSGLQFPNYSSELNVNALELDDSALYLCASSRGLTSGITDTQYFGPGTRLTVL.

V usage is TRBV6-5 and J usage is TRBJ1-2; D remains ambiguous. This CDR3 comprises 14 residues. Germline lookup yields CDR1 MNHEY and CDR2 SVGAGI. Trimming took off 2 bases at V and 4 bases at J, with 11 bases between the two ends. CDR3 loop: CASSYRSGIYGYTF. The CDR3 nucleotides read TGTGCCAGCAGTTACCGGTCGGGAATCTATGGCTACACCTTC.

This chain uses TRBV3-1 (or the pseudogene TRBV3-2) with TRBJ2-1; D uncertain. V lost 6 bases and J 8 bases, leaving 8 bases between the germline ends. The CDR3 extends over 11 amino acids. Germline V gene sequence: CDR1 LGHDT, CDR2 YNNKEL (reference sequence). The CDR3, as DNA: TGTGCCAGCAGTCAGGTTGATGAGCAGTTCTTC. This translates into CASSQVDEQFF.

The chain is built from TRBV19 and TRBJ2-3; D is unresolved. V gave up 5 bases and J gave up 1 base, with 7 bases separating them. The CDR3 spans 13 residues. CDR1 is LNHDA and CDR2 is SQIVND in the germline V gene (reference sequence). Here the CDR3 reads CASSGLGTDTQYF. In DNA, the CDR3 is TGTGCCAGTAGTGGGCTCGGCACAGATACGCAGTATTTT. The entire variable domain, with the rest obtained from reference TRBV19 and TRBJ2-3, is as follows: DGGITQSPKYLFRKEGQNVTLSCEQNLNHDAMYWYRQDPGQGLRLIYYSQIVNDFQKGDIAEGYSVSREKKESFPLTVTSAQKNPTAFYLCASSGLGTDTQYFGPGTRLTVL.

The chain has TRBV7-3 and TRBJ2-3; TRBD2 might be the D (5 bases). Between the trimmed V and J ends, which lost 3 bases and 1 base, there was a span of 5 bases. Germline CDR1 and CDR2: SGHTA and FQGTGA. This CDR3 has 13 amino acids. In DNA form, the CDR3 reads TGTGCCAGCAGCTTTAGCGGCACAGATACGCAGTATTTT. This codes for CASSFSGTDTQYF.

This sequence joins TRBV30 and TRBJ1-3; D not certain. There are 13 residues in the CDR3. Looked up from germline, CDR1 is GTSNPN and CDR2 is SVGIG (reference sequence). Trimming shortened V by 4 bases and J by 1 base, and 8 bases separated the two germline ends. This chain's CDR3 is CAWTGDSGNTIYF. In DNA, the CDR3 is TGTGCCTGGACCGGGGATTCTGGAAACACCATATATTTT.

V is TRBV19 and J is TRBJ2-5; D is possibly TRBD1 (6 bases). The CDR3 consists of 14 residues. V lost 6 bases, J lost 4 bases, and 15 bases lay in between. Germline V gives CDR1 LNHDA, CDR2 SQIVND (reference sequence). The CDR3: CASRRKGVGETQYF. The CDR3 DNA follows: TGTGCCAGTAGAAGGAAGGGGGTTGGAGAGACCCAGTACTTC.

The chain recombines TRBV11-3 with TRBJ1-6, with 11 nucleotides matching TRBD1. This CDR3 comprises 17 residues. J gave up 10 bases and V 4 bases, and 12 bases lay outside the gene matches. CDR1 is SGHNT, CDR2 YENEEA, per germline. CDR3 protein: CASSSPTRTGGASPLHF. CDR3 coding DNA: TGTGCCAGCAGCTCCCCGACCAGGACAGGGGGCGCGTCACCCCTCCACTTT.